A single sample is the source of the 27 T cell receptor beta chains below, sequenced in a study of control samples from healthy donors and cancer patients. The protocol was immunoSEQ multiplex PCR, while the TCRdb copy is restricted to in-frame clones and leaves out a portion. The repertoire holds approximately 170,000 clones, almost 90% seen once, with 4.9% in the top ten. Sample: blood. All receptors derive from a woman in her 30s in good health.

The chain has TRBV3-1 (or the pseudogene TRBV3-2) and TRBJ2-5, with 8 bases fitting TRBD1. Looked up from germline, CDR1 is LGHDT and CDR2 is YNNKEL (reference sequence). Trimming at V came to 0 bases and at J to 5 bases, leaving 5 bases not matched to a gene. This CDR3 region has 15 residues. DNA of the CDR3: TGTGCCAGCAGCCAAGACAGGGGGCGACGGGAGACCCAGTACTTC. Translated: CASSQDRGRRETQYF.

The genes are TRBV12-3 or TRBV12-4 and TRBJ1-5; weak D call: TRBD1 (5 bases). CDR3 length: 12 amino acids. Trimming took 6 bases from V and 11 from J, leaving 14 bases between them. The CDR3 bases are TGTGCCAGCAGCCTATGGGGCAGAACCCAGCATTTT. Its protein is CASSLWGRTQHF.

The gene calls are TRBV11-1 and TRBJ1-6; D is unresolved. Trimming pared 4 bases from V and 19 bases from J, leaving 20 bases between. The CDR3 is 13 amino acids. In germline, CDR1 is SGHAT, CDR2 FQDESV (reference sequence). The CDR3 region is CASSSTSGRSSHF. CDR3 DNA sequence: TGTGCCAGCAGCTCTACCTCGGGCCGCTCCAGTCACTTT.

In this sample, this clone turned up a few times. This sequence joins TRBV7-8 and TRBJ2-3; no reliable D call. Trimming pared 6 bases from V and 8 bases from J, leaving 15 bases between. Per germline, CDR1 SGHVS and CDR2 FQNEAQ. CDR3 size: 13 residues. The CDR3 spells CASSPVGASTQYF. The CDR3 DNA is TGTGCCAGCAGTCCAGTCGGTGCCAGTACGCAGTATTTT.

The chain employs TRBV24-1 and TRBJ1-2, with 7 bases identical to TRBD1. The V gene end was trimmed by 3 bases and the J gene end by 8 bases; junction bases not matched to a gene: 8. The length of the CDR3 is 14 residues. Germline CDR1 is KGHDR and CDR2 is SFDVKD. CDR3 DNA sequence: TGTGCCACCAGTGATAACTACAGGGGTGGGGGCTACACCTTC. Protein: CATSDNYRGGGYTF.

The rearrangement joins TRBV19 to TRBJ1-1, with 7 bases identical to TRBD1. Germline lookup yields CDR1 LNHDA and CDR2 SQIVND (reference sequence). The CDR3 spans 15 residues. V lost 3 bases to trimming and J lost 4 bases; unmatched junction nucleotides: 8. The CDR3 sequence: CASSIQTGLGTEAFF. The CDR3 DNA reads TGTGCCAGTAGTATCCAGACAGGGCTGGGCACTGAAGCTTTCTTT. The variable domain in full, with the rest retrieved from reference TRBV19 and TRBJ1-1, is DGGITQSPKYLFRKEGQNVTLSCEQNLNHDAMYWYRQDPGQGLRLIYYSQIVNDFQKGDIAEGYSVSREKKESFPLTVTSAQKNPTAFYLCASSIQTGLGTEAFFGQGTRLTVV.

This clone was found once. The chain couples TRBV6-5 to TRBJ2-1; 7 bases line up with TRBD1. This CDR3 comprises 15 residues. Germline V gene data show CDR1 as MNHEY and CDR2 as SVGAGI. The junction had 15 bases not matched to a gene; V was cut back by 8 bases and J by 8 bases. CDR3 loop: CASPQSETGSHEQFF. The CDR3 nucleotides read TGTGCCAGCCCCCAGAGCGAGACAGGGTCGCATGAGCAGTTCTTC.

The rearrangement joins TRBV10-3 to TRBJ2-7; 7 nucleotides line up with TRBD2. From germline, CDR1 is ENHRY and CDR2 SYGVKD. There are 14 residues in the CDR3. Losses at the gene ends were 0 bases for V and 3 bases for J; bases not matched to a gene: 2. CDR3 sequence reads: CAISESTGGYEQYV. For the CDR3, the DNA is TGTGCCATCAGTGAGTCGACGGGGGGCTACGAGCAGTACGTC.

The rearrangement joins TRBV6-1 to TRBJ1-2, with D possibly being TRBD1 (6 bases). Germline loops: CDR1 MNHNS, CDR2 SASEGT. Deletions cut 2 bases from V and 4 bases from J, with 14 bases between. The CDR3 runs to 15 residues. The CDR3 here is CASSERGGHPYGYTF. For the CDR3, the DNA is TGTGCCAGCAGTGAAAGGGGGGGACATCCCTATGGCTACACCTTC.

This chain uses TRBV7-9 with TRBJ2-2; D is unresolved. V was pared by 5 bases and J by 4 bases, with 11 bases between. The CDR3 contains 14 residues. Germline CDR1 is SEHNR and CDR2 is FQNEAQ (reference sequence). CDR3 loop: CASSAYTRTGELFF. The CDR3 nucleotides read TGTGCCAGCAGCGCATACACACGCACCGGGGAGCTGTTTTTT.

The chain links TRBV5-1 to TRBJ2-5; TRBD1 aligns across 8 bases. Germline-derived CDR1 and CDR2 are SGHRS and YFSETQ. This CDR3 is built from 16 residues. V lost 9 bases to trimming and J lost 5 bases; unmatched junction nucleotides: 18. The CDR3 sequence: CATSTEGQGAGETQYF. The CDR3 DNA is TGCGCCACCTCGACGGAAGGGCAGGGGGCGGGGGAGACCCAGTACTTC.

The chain has TRBV28 and TRBJ2-2, with TRBD2 matching over 9 bases. Germline-derived CDR1 and CDR2 are MDHEN and SYDVKM. This CDR3 spans 17 amino acids. Germline trimming cut 1 base from V and 4 bases from J; bases unmatched to any gene: 7. The CDR3: CASSLLAGAGGTGELFF. The CDR3 nucleotides read TGTGCCAGCAGTTTATTAGCGGGGGCCGGAGGCACCGGGGAGCTGTTTTTT.

The chain has TRBV6-4 and TRBJ2-6, with D hard to call. This CDR3 spans 13 amino acids. The V end lost 6 bases, the J end lost 1 base, and 4 bases lay between the germline ends. Germline V CDR1 and CDR2: MRHNA, SNTAGT. The CDR3 coding sequence is TGTGCCAGCAGAATGTCTGGGGCCAACGTCCTGACTTTC. Amino acid sequence: CASRMSGANVLTF.

This chain joins TRBV5-4 and TRBJ2-7; 10 nucleotides agree with TRBD2. This CDR3 has 14 amino acids. With V trimmed by 6 bases and J by 5 bases, 8 bases remained unmatched. Per the germline V gene, CDR1 is SGHNT and CDR2 is YYREEE (reference sequence). The CDR3 DNA follows: TGTGCCAGCAAATCTCCTAGCGGGAGCCACGAGCAGTACTTC. Translated: CASKSPSGSHEQYF. Full variable domain (missing parts from reference TRBV5-4 and TRBJ2-7): ETGVTQSPTHLIKTRGQQVTLRCSSQSGHNTVSWYQQALGQGPQFIFQYYREEENGRGNFPPRFSGLQFPNYSSELNVNALELDDSALYLCASKSPSGSHEQYFGPGTRLTVT.

The chain employs TRBV5-6 and TRBJ2-1; 7 bases line up with TRBD2. J gave up 8 bases and V 6 bases, and 5 bases lay outside the gene matches. Germline V gene data show CDR1 as SGHDT and CDR2 as YYEEEE. CDR3 size: 12 residues. CDR3 residues: CASTDTSDEQFF. CDR3 DNA sequence: TGTGCCAGCACCGACACTAGCGATGAGCAGTTCTTC.

V usage is TRBV24-1 and J usage is TRBJ2-2; 7 nucleotides agree with TRBD2. Germline lookup yields CDR1 KGHDR and CDR2 SFDVKD. CDR3 length equals 20 residues. With V trimmed by 0 bases and J by 0 bases, 12 bases remained unmatched. Here the CDR3 DNA reads TGTGCCACCAGTGATTTGCCGGCAGGAAGAGGACTAGCGAACACCGGGGAGCTGTTTTTT. It is translated as CATSDLPAGRGLANTGELFF.

V gene TRBV7-9 combines with J gene TRBJ2-1; the D gene is possibly TRBD2 (7 bases). The CDR3 has 13 residues. CDR1 SEHNR and CDR2 FQNEAQ come from the germline V gene (reference sequence). The CDR3 protein is CALWRGGVDEQFF. CDR3 DNA sequence: TGTGCACTGTGGAGGGGGGGTGTTGATGAGCAGTTCTTC.

This chain connects TRBV3-1 (or the pseudogene TRBV3-2) to TRBJ1-5; D is undetermined. CDR1 LGHDT and CDR2 YNNKEL come from the germline V gene (reference sequence). V was clipped by 4 bases and J by 0 bases, with 10 bases between them. This CDR3 has 15 amino acids. The CDR3 is CASSPDGDSNQPQHF. The CDR3 coding sequence is TGTGCCAGCAGCCCGGACGGAGATAGCAATCAGCCCCAGCATTTT.

The chain employs TRBV7-2 and TRBJ2-2, with TRBD2 matching over 7 bases. Trimming at V came to 4 bases and at J to 3 bases, leaving 8 bases not matched to a gene. Looked up from germline, CDR1 is SGHTA and CDR2 is FQGNSA. This CDR3 region has 16 residues. CDR3 region: CASSSSPGGYTGELFF. The CDR3 DNA is TGTGCCAGCAGCTCCTCCCCCGGGGGGTACACCGGGGAGCTGTTTTTT.

The V call is TRBV27, the J call TRBJ2-6, with D possibly being TRBD2 (5 bases). Trimming took off 6 bases at V and 2 bases at J, with 11 bases between the two ends. This CDR3 spans 15 amino acids. Germline V CDR1 and CDR2: MNHEY, SMNVEV (reference sequence). The chain's CDR3 is CASSRRGPGANVLTF. CDR3 in DNA: TGTGCCAGCAGCCGCCGAGGGCCTGGGGCCAACGTCCTGACTTTC.

This clone was seen a handful of times. The rearrangement links TRBV18 to TRBJ2-4; D unresolved. The CDR3 is 14 residues long. V lost 0 bases and J lost 3, with 6 bases in between. Germline CDR1 is KGHSH and CDR2 is LQKENI. CDR3 coding DNA: TGTGCCAGCTCACCACCGGGCCACAAAAACATTCAGTACTTC. Residues: CASSPPGHKNIQYF. Full variable domain (rest looked up from reference TRBV18 and TRBJ2-4): NAGVMQNPRHLVRRRGQEARLRCSPMKGHSHVYWYRQLPEEGLKFMVYLQKENIIDESGMPKERFSAEFPKEGPSILRIQQVVRGDSAAYFCASSPPGHKNIQYFGAGTRLSVL.

V is TRBV4-1 and J is TRBJ1-6; D perhaps matches TRBD1 (6 bases). CDR3 length: 17 residues. Trimming shortened V by 3 bases and J by 5 bases, and 17 bases separated the two germline ends. Germline CDR1 reads MGHRA; CDR2 reads YSYEKL. The CDR3 nucleotides are TGCGCCAGCAGCCACATCTGGGGGCCGGTCGATAATTCACCCCTCCACTTT. Translating gives CASSHIWGPVDNSPLHF.

This rearrangement joins TRBV5-6 to TRBJ2-7, with D perhaps assigned TRBD1 or TRBD2 (5 bases each). CDR3 size: 15 residues. Looked up from germline, CDR1 is SGHDT and CDR2 is YYEEEE. V was trimmed by 8 bases and J by 1 base, leaving 19 bases between them. This CDR3 reads CARGDGGHGSYEQYF. In DNA, the CDR3 is TGTGCCAGGGGGGACGGAGGACATGGGTCCTACGAGCAGTACTTC.

The chain has TRBV29-1 and TRBJ1-3; D gene ambiguous. Germline CDR1 and CDR2: SQVTM and ANQGSEA. Trimming removed 1 base at V and 7 bases at J, with 5 bases between. The CDR3 is 11 amino acids. The CDR3 here is CSVEVDNTIYF. The CDR3 bases are TGCAGCGTTGAAGTAGATAACACCATATATTTT.

The chain joins TRBV3-1 (or the pseudogene TRBV3-2) to TRBJ2-7; 11 bases match TRBD1. V trimming: 3 bases; J trimming: 3 bases; junction bases outside the gene matches: 13. This CDR3 contains 18 residues. Germline V gene data show CDR1 as LGHDT and CDR2 as YNNKEL (reference sequence). The CDR3 region is CASSQPPGQGALHYEQYV. CDR3 DNA sequence: TGTGCCAGCAGCCAGCCCCCAGGACAGGGGGCGCTTCACTACGAGCAGTACGTC.

This chain links TRBV2 with TRBJ2-3; 11 bases align to TRBD2. V lost 6 bases, J lost 6 bases, and 11 bases stayed unmatched. The CDR3 contains 16 residues. Germline loops: CDR1 SNHLY, CDR2 FYNNEI. CDR3 sequence reads: CASSDLASGGLDTQYF. In DNA, the CDR3 is TGTGCCAGCAGCGACTTGGCTAGCGGGGGGTTGGATACGCAGTATTTT.

This chain joins TRBV6-6 and TRBJ2-2, with 9 bases that match TRBD1. The CDR3 has 14 residues. Germline values: CDR1 MNHNY, CDR2 SVGAGI (reference sequence). V dropped 7 bases and J dropped 3; count of bases not matched to a gene: 3. The CDR3: CASMGQGDTGELFF. The CDR3 DNA reads as TGTGCCAGCATGGGACAGGGCGACACCGGGGAGCTGTTTTTT.